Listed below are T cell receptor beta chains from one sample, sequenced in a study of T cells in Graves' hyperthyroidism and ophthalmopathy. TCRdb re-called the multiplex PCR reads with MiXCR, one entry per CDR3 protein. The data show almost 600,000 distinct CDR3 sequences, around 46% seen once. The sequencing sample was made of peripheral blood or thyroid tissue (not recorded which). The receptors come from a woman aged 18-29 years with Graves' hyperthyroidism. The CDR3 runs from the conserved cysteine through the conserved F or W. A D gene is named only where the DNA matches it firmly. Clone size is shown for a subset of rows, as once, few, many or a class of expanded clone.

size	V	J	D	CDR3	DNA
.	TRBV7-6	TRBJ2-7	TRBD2	CASSRGLAGALDEQYF	TGTGCCAGCAGTCGCGGACTAGCGGGAGCCTTGGACGAGCAGTACTTC
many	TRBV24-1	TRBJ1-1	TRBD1	CATSDPLAGGTEAFF	TGTGCCACCAGTGATCCCTTGGCAGGGGGCACTGAAGCTTTCTTT
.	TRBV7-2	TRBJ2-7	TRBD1	CASSRGGPWDEQYF	TGTGCCAGCAGCAGAGGGGGCCCGTGGGACGAGCAGTACTTC
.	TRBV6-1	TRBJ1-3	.	CASSDTGRRNTIYF	TGTGCCAGCAGTGACACAGGGAGAAGAAACACCATATATTTT
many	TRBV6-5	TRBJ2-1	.	CASSEDNNEQFF	TGTGCCAGCAGTGAAGATAACAATGAGCAGTTCTTC
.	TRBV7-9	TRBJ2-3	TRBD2	CARSFLAGAISDTQYF	TGTGCCAGAAGCTTCTTAGCGGGAGCGATATCAGATACGCAGTATTTT
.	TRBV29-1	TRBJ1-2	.	CSVDPGGTSYGYTF	TGCAGCGTTGATCCGGGCGGGACTAGCTATGGCTACACCTTC
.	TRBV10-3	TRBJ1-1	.	CAISDQTTVAFF	TGTGCCATCAGTGACCAGACTACTGTGGCTTTCTTT
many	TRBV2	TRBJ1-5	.	CASRGGVGIQPQHF	TGTGCCAGCCGAGGTGGAGTTGGTATTCAGCCCCAGCATTTT
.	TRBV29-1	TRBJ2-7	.	CSAFRDHTTIPQQYF	TGCAGCGCCTTCCGGGACCACACCACCATACCACAGCAGTACTTC
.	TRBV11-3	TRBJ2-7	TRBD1	CASSQVGTGGNEQYF	TGTGCCAGCAGCCAAGTGGGGACAGGGGGCAACGAGCAGTACTTC
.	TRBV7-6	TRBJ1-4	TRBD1	CASSLATGGEKLFF	TGTGCCAGCAGCTTAGCCACAGGGGGTGAAAAACTGTTTTTT
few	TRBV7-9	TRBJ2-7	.	CASSPQGVMPSYEQYF	TGTGCCAGCTCACCTCAGGGTGTGATGCCTTCCTACGAGCAGTACTTC
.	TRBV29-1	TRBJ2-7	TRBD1	CSLGQVSYEQYF	TGCAGCTTGGGACAGGTATCGTACGAGCAGTACTTC
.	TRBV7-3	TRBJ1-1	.	CASKGRDSNTEAFF	TGTGCCAGCAAGGGGCGAGATTCGAACACTGAAGCTTTCTTT
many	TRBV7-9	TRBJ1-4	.	CASSLVAAASNEKLFF	TGTGCCAGCAGCTTAGTAGCGGCAGCGAGTAATGAAAAACTGTTTTTT
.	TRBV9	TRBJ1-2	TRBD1	CASSVATGGGYTF	TGTGCCAGCAGCGTAGCTACAGGGGGTGGCTACACCTTC
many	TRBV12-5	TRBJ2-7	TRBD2	CASGLTLAGVHEQYF	TGTGCTAGTGGTTTGACACTAGCGGGAGTCCACGAGCAGTACTTC
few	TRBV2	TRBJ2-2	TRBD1	CALDRESTGELFF	TGTGCACTAGACAGGGAGAGCACCGGGGAGCTGTTTTTT
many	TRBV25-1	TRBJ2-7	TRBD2	CASSERGRQYEQYF	TGTGCCAGCAGTGAACGCGGGAGACAGTACGAGCAGTACTTC
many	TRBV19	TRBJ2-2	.	CASSRRGTQNTGELFF	TGTGCCAGTAGTAGGAGAGGGACACAGAACACCGGGGAGCTGTTTTTT
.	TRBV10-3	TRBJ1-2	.	CAISENPGTGYTF	TGTGCCATCAGTGAGAATCCCGGGACAGGCTACACCTTC
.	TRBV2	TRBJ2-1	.	CASSEEGFSYNEQFF	TGTGCCAGCAGTGAAGAGGGGTTCTCCTACAATGAGCAGTTCTTC
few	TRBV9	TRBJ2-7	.	CASSPSPSPGLSYEQYF	TGTGCCAGCAGCCCCTCCCCGTCCCCGGGACTCTCCTACGAGCAGTACTTC
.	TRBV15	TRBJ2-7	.	CATSRDSGTRSYEQYF	TGTGCCACCAGCAGAGATTCAGGGACGCGATCCTACGAGCAGTACTTC